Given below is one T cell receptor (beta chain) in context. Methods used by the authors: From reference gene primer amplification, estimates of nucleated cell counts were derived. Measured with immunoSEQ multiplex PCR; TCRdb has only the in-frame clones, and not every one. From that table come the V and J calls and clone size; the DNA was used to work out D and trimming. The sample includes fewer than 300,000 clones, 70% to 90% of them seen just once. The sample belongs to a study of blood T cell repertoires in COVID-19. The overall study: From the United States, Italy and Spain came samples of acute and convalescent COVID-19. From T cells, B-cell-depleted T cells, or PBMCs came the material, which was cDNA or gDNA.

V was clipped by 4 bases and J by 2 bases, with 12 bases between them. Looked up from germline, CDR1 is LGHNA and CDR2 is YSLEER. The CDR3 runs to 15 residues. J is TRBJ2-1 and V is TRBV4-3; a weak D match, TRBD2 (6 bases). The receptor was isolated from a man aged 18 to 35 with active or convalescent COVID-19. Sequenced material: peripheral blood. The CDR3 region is CASSPQLAPYNEQFF. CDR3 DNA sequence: TGCGCCAGCAGCCCACAACTAGCCCCCTACAATGAGCAGTTCTTC.